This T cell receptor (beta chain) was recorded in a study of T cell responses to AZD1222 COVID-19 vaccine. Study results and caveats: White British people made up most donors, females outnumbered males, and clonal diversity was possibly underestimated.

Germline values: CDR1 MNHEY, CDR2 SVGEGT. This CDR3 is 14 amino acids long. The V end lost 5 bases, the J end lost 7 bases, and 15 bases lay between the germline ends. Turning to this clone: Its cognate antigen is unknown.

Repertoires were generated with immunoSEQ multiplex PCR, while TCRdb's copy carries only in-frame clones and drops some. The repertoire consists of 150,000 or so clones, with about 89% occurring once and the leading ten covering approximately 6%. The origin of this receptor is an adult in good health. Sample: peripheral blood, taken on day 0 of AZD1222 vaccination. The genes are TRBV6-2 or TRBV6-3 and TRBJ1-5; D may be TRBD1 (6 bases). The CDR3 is CASSGGGHRQPQHF. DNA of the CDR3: TGTGCCAGCAGTGGGGGGGGGCATCGGCAGCCCCAGCATTTT.